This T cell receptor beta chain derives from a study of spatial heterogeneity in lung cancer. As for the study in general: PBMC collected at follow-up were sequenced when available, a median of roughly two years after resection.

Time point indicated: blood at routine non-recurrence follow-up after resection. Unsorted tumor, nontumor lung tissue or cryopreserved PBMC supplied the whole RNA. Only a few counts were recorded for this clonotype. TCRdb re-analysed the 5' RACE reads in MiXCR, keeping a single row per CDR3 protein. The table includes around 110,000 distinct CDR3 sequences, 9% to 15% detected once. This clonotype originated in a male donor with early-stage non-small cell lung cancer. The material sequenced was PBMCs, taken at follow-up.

CDR3 in amino acids: CASSFRTGRVDEQFF. The CDR3 region has the DNA TGTGCCAGCAGCTTTAGGACAGGGCGGGTCGATGAGCAGTTCTTC. This chain links TRBV5-6 with TRBJ2-1; 8 bases fit TRBD1. The CDR3 runs 15 residues. From germline, CDR1 is SGHDT and CDR2 YYEEEE. Unmatched junction bases numbered 9, after V lost 2 bases and J lost 8 bases.